The clone carrying this TCR beta chain was detected a few times. Germline V gene lookup returns CDR1 DFQATT and CDR2 SNEGSKA (reference sequence). CDR3 size: 13 residues. J gave up 11 bases and V 2 bases, and 10 bases lay outside the gene matches. This sample is drawn from a study of blood T cells in healthy people across ages. A second PCR, run for about 7 to 11 cycles, used a sample-barcoded 5' primer plus a J-beta primer mix. One entry per CDR3 protein results from TCRdb running MiXCR on the 5' RACE reads. The table includes 1 million or so distinct CDR3 sequences, 45% detected once. This TCR came from an older woman in good health. Specimen: blood. The rearrangement joins TRBV20-1 to TRBJ1-1; TRBD1 agrees at 8 bases. CDR3 in DNA: TGCAGTGCTAGAATGGACAGGGAACGAAGGGCTTTCTTT. Translation gives CSARMDRERRAFF.